A selection of T cell receptor beta chains follows, all from one sample in a study of cytomegalovirus exposure and HLA in healthy donors. Repertoires were generated with immunoSEQ multiplex PCR, while TCRdb's copy carries only in-frame clones and drops some. This table has about 160,000 clones, roughly four fifths appearing once. Sample: PBMCs. All receptors derive from a male donor in good health and CMV-seropositive. Both conserved end residues are part of each CDR3. Each record gives: J gene, clone size, V gene, D gene, CDR3 DNA, CDR3 protein. D genes are given only for firm matches. The size entry is marked missing in some rows and otherwise reads once, few, many or a size class.

>TRBJ2-3|-|TRBV7-9|-
TGTGCCAGCAGCTTAGCTACTTCCGGGGAGGCCGGCAAAGATACGCAGTATTTT
CASSLATSGEAGKDTQYF
>TRBJ2-3|-|TRBV7-2|TRBD2
TGTGCCAGCAGCTTAGGGTACAATAGCGGGAGTGGGTCAGATACGCAGTATTTT
CASSLGYNSGSGSDTQYF
>TRBJ2-1|-|TRBV5-4|TRBD2
TGTGCCAGCAGCTTGGCCCCTAGCGGGTTATCCTACAATGAGCAGTTCTTC
CASSLAPSGLSYNEQFF
>TRBJ1-1|-|TRBV19|-
TGTGCCAGTAGTATCGATGGGGGGACTGAAGCTTTCTTT
CASSIDGGTEAFF
>TRBJ2-6|-|TRBV30|-
TGTGCCGCAGGACCGGAGGGGGCCAACGGCCTGACTTTC
CAAGPEGANGLTF
>TRBJ2-7|-|TRBV28|-
TGTGCCAGCAGTTGGCCCCCCTACGAGCAGTACTTC
CASSWPPYEQYF
>TRBJ1-1|-|TRBV14|-
TGTGCCAGCAGCCATTATCTAGTCGCTGAAGCTTTCTTT
CASSHYLVAEAFF
>TRBJ1-1|-|TRBV7-6|-
TGTGCCAGCAGCTTAGAAGGGGACACTGAAGCTTTCTTT
CASSLEGDTEAFF
>TRBJ2-1|-|TRBV6-5|TRBD2
TGTGCCAGCAGTTCCGGGACTAGCGGGAACAATGAGCAGTTCTTC
CASSSGTSGNNEQFF
>TRBJ2-5|-|TRBV18|TRBD1
TGTGCCAGCTCACCAATCACAGGGGGGTACCAAGAGACCCAGTACTTC
CASSPITGGYQETQYF
>TRBJ2-7|-|TRBV27|-
TGTGCCAGCAGACACATGGGCCCCAGCTCCTACGAGCAGTACTTC
CASRHMGPSSYEQYF
>TRBJ2-1|-|TRBV28|TRBD2
TGTGCCAGTCAAGTGGGGACTAGCGGTTTGAATGAGCAGTTCTTC
CASQVGTSGLNEQFF
>TRBJ2-7|-|TRBV6-5|TRBD1
TGTGCCAGCACCTACACGACAGGGACCTACGAGCAGTACTTC
CASTYTTGTYEQYF
>TRBJ2-3|once|TRBV28|TRBD1
TGTGCCAGCAGGCGGGACAGGGAGCACACAGATACGCAGTATTTT
CASRRDREHTDTQYF
>TRBJ2-1|-|TRBV5-4|TRBD2
TGTGCCAGCAGCTTGGGGACTAGCGGGGTTTCCTACAATGAGCAGTTCTTC
CASSLGTSGVSYNEQFF
>TRBJ2-1|few|TRBV7-8|-
TGTGCCAGCAGCTTAGCAGGGCCCCAAAGCGGTGAGCAGTTCTTC
CASSLAGPQSGEQFF
>TRBJ2-1|-|TRBV28|TRBD1
TGTGCCAGCAGTTTAAACAGGGGCTTGGACAATGAGCAGTTCTTC
CASSLNRGLDNEQFF
>TRBJ2-1|-|TRBV7-9|-
TGTGCCAGCAGCCCCGGTCAAAGCGGGAATGAGCAGTTCTTC
CASSPGQSGNEQFF
>TRBJ2-1|-|TRBV5-1|TRBD2
TGCGCCAGCAGCTTGTGGCTGGGAGCGGGAGGGTCTACCGACAATGAGCAGTTCTTC
CASSLWLGAGGSTDNEQFF
>TRBJ1-1|-|TRBV6-6|TRBD1
TGTGCCAGCACCCACGGAAGGGACAGGGAAGCTTTCTTT
CASTHGRDREAFF
>TRBJ1-1|-|TRBV5-6|-
TGTGCCAGCAGCTTGGTTAAAGTAGACAGTAACACTGAAGCTTTCTTT
CASSLVKVDSNTEAFF
>TRBJ2-7|-|TRBV28|-
TGTGCCAGCAGTTTAACGAACAGTTACTACGAGCAGTACTTC
CASSLTNSYYEQYF
>TRBJ2-1|-|TRBV4-3|-
TGCGCCAGCAGCCGAGGGTCTAGCAGTGAGCAGTTCTTC
CASSRGSSSEQFF
>TRBJ1-1|once|TRBV14|-
TGTGCCAGCTATCAAGAGGGAGGAGAAGCTTTCTTT
CASYQEGGEAFF
>TRBJ2-3|few|TRBV28|TRBD1
TGTGCCAGCAGTTTAGCTCTGGGACAGGGGGTAATCACAGATACGCAGTATTTT
CASSLALGQGVITDTQYF
>TRBJ1-1|-|TRBV9|-
TGTGCCAGCAGCAGAAGGAGTGGTGAAGCTTTCTTT
CASSRRSGEAFF
>TRBJ2-4|-|TRBV6-1|-
TGTGCCAGCAGTGAAGGCAGGGATGCGTTCAAAAACATTCAGTACTTC
CASSEGRDAFKNIQYF
>TRBJ1-2|once|TRBV7-2|-
TGTGCCAACTCCAGGGGAAGTGCGGGTGGCTACACCTTC
CANSRGSAGGYTF
>TRBJ2-2|-|TRBV5-1|-
TGCGCCAGCAGCTTTAAGGGGCTAGGCGGGGAGCTGTTTTTT
CASSFKGLGGELFF
>TRBJ1-1|-|TRBV5-1|TRBD1
TGCGCCAGCAGCTTCCGGACAGGGGGTGCATCCCCGCAGGCTTTCTTT
CASSFRTGGASPQAFF
>TRBJ2-1|-|TRBV30|TRBD2
TGTGCCTGGGGGACTAGCGGCAACAATGAGCAGTTCTTC
CAWGTSGNNEQFF
>TRBJ1-1|-|TRBV4-1|-
TGCGCCAGCAGGGGGAGAAAGAGTGAAGCTTTCTTT
CASRGRKSEAFF
>TRBJ2-5|once|TRBV27|-
TGTGCCAGCAGTTTATGGCAGGGAAAAGAGACCCAGTACTTC
CASSLWQGKETQYF
>TRBJ1-4|-|TRBV5-1|-
TGCGCCAGCAGCTTGGGCGGAGTCGCAACTAATGAAAAACTGTTTTTT
CASSLGGVATNEKLFF
>TRBJ2-1|-|TRBV6-5|TRBD2
TGTGCCAGCAAACGAGGGAGGGCCCCCAATGAGCAGTTCTTC
CASKRGRAPNEQFF
>TRBJ1-2|-|TRBV27|-
TGTGCCAGCAGTTTATTGGGACGGACTAGAAGCAGTGGCTACACCTTC
CASSLLGRTRSSGYTF
>TRBJ2-7|-|TRBV28|TRBD1
TGTGCCAGCAGTTGGACAGGGGAGAGGTCCGAGCAGTACTTC
CASSWTGERSEQYF
>TRBJ2-2|once|TRBV30|-
TGTGCCTGGAGTGTACCAGAGAACACCGGGGAGCTGTTTTTT
CAWSVPENTGELFF
>TRBJ1-2|-|TRBV5-4|-
TGTGCCAGCAGCGCGTCCCTTGGGCACACTAACTATGGCTACACCTTC
CASSASLGHTNYGYTF
>TRBJ1-1|few|TRBV5-4|TRBD1
TGTGCCAGCAGCACCGGGACAGGGGGGCGGGAAGCTTTCTTT
CASSTGTGGREAFF
>TRBJ2-3|-|TRBV5-4|-
TGTGCCAGCAGCATACCAGAACCTAGCACAGATACGCAGTATTTT
CASSIPEPSTDTQYF
>TRBJ1-2|-|TRBV19|-
TGTGCCAGTAGTATTAGGGGAGGACGCTACACCTTC
CASSIRGGRYTF
>TRBJ1-5|few|TRBV7-8|-
TGTGCCAGCAGCTTCGGAAAGGGGGTAGTAGGCAATCAGCCCCAGCATTTT
CASSFGKGVVGNQPQHF
>TRBJ1-6|-|TRBV4-3|-
TGCGCCAGCAGCCAAGCTGGGGGGCCCCTCCACTTT
CASSQAGGPLHF
>TRBJ2-2|-|TRBV7-9|-
TGTGCCAGCAGCTTAATTAACAGAAACACCGGGGAGCTGTTTTTT
CASSLINRNTGELFF
>TRBJ2-6|few|TRBV19|-
TGTGCCAGTAATACCCCCTCAGGGTTCTCTGGGGCCAACGTCCTGACTTTC
CASNTPSGFSGANVLTF
>TRBJ2-5|-|TRBV7-9|-
TGTGCCAGCAGCCAACGAGACCAAGAGACCCAGTACTTC
CASSQRDQETQYF
>TRBJ1-1|few|TRBV7-6|-
TGTGCCAGCAGCTTAGAAGGGGGGGCTGAAGCTTTCTTT
CASSLEGGAEAFF
>TRBJ1-1|-|TRBV5-1|-
TGCGCCAGCAGCCGTACGGACACTGAAGCTTTCTTT
CASSRTDTEAFF
>TRBJ1-1|-|TRBV7-9|-
TGTGCCAGCAGCTTAGGGCCTACTGAAGCTTTCTTT
CASSLGPTEAFF
>TRBJ2-3|few|TRBV5-1|-
TGCGCCAGCAGCGGCCCTAGCACAGATACGCAGTATTTT
CASSGPSTDTQYF
>TRBJ2-1|-|TRBV11-3|TRBD2
TGTGCCAGCAGCTTAGGGACTAGCGGGAGGGCCTCCTACAATGAGCAGTTCTTC
CASSLGTSGRASYNEQFF
>TRBJ1-2|-|TRBV7-9|TRBD1
TGTGCCAGCAGCGAGGGACAGACTTATGGCTACACCTTC
CASSEGQTYGYTF
>TRBJ2-1|-|TRBV30|-
TGTGCCTGGAGTAACAGCAATGAGCAGTTCTTC
CAWSNSNEQFF
>TRBJ2-7|-|TRBV4-3|TRBD2
TGCGCCAGCAGCCTAGGACTAGCGGGTTCCTACGAGCAGTACTTC
CASSLGLAGSYEQYF
>TRBJ2-3|few|TRBV4-3|TRBD2
TGCGCCAGCAGCCAAAAACGTACTAGCGGGATAGTCACAGATACGCAGTATTTT
CASSQKRTSGIVTDTQYF
>TRBJ2-2|-|TRBV10-1|-
TGCGCCAGCAGTGGCGGGAACGCGAACACCGGGGAGCTGTTTTTT
CASSGGNANTGELFF
>TRBJ2-2|-|TRBV27|TRBD1
TGTGCCAGCAGTTTATTGGGGACAGGGTATAACACCGGGGAGCTGTTTTTT
CASSLLGTGYNTGELFF
>TRBJ2-7|-|TRBV30|-
TGTGCCTGGAGCTCGAAGGGGGATGGGCCGTTGAGGGAGCAGTACTTC
CAWSSKGDGPLREQYF